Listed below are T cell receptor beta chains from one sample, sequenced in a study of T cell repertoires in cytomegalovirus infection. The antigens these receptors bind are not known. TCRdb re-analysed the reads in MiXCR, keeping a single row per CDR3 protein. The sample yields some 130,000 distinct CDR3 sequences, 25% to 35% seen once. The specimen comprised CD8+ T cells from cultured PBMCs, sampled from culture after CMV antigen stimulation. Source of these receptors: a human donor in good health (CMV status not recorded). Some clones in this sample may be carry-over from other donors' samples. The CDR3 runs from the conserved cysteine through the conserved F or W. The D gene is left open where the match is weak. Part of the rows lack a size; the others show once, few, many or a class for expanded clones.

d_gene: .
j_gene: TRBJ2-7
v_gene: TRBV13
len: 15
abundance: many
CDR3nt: TGTGCCAGCAGCCTCCAGGGGCAGCCGACCTACGAGCAGTACTTC
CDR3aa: CASSLQGQPTYEQYF

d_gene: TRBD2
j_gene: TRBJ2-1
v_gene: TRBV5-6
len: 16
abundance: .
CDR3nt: TGTGCCAGCAGCACAGGACTAGGCCCTTCCTACAATGAGCAGTTCTTC
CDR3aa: CASSTGLGPSYNEQFF

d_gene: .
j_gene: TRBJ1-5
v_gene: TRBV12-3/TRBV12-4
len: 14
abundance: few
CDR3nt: TGTGCCAGCAGTTTTTGGGGAGACAATCAGCCCCAGCATTTT
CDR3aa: CASSFWGDNQPQHF

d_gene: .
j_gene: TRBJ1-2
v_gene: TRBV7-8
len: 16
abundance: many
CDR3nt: TGTGCCAGCAGCCCCACGGGAACAGACTTAGTCTATGGCTACACCTTC
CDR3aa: CASSPTGTDLVYGYTF

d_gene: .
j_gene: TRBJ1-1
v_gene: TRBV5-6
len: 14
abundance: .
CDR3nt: TGTGCCAGCAGCTACCGCGGCCGAGACACTGAAGCTTTCTTT
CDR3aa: CASSYRGRDTEAFF

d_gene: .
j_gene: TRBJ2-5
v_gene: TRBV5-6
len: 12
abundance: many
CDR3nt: TGTGCCAGCAGCTTGACGGAAGAGACCCAGTACTTC
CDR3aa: CASSLTEETQYF

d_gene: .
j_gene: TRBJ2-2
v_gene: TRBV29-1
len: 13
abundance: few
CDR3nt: TGCAGCGTCGGGACACCCAACACCGGGGAGCTGTTTTTT
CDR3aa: CSVGTPNTGELFF

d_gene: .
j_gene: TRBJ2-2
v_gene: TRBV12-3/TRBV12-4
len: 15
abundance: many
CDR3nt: TGTGCCAGCAGTTTACGGCCAGGGTCAACCGGGGAGCTGTTTTTT
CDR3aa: CASSLRPGSTGELFF

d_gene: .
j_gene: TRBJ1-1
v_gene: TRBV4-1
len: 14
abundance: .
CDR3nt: TGCGCCAGCAGCCAAGAAGGGGGTTTGACTGAAGCTTTCTTT
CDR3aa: CASSQEGGLTEAFF

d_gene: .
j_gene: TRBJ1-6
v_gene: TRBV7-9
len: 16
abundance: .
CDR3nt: TGTGCCAGCAGCTCCTGGGGCGTGACTTATAATTCACCCCTCCACTTT
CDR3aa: CASSSWGVTYNSPLHF

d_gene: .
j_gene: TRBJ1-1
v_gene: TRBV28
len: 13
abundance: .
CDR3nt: TGTGCCAGCACCCTAAAGGGGGTCACTGAAGCTTTCTTT
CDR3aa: CASTLKGVTEAFF

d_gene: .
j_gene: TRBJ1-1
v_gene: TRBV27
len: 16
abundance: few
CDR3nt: TGTGCCAGCAGTTTAATGATCGGACTAGTTCACACTGAAGCTTTCTTT
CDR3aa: CASSLMIGLVHTEAFF

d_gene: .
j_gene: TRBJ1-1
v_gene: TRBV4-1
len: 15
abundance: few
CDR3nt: TGCGCCAGCAGCCGAAGATCGGAAGGGGCCACTGAAGCTTTCTTT
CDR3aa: CASSRRSEGATEAFF

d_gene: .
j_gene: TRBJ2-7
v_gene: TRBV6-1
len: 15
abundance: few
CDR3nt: TGTGCCAGCAGTGAAAGCACCACGCCTGCCTACGAGCAGTACTTC
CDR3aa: CASSESTTPAYEQYF

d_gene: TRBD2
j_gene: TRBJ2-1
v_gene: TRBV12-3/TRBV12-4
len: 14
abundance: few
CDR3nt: TGTGCCAGCAGTACAACTAGCGGGGATAGTGAGCAGTTCTTC
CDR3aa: CASSTTSGDSEQFF

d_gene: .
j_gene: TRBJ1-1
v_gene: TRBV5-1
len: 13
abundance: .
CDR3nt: TGCGCCAGCAGCTTGGTAGTCGACACTGAAGCTTTCTTT
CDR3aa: CASSLVVDTEAFF

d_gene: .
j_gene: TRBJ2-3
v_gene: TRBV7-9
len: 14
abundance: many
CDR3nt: TGTGCCAGCAGCCGGGCGGGCAGCACAGATACGCAGTATTTT
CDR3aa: CASSRAGSTDTQYF